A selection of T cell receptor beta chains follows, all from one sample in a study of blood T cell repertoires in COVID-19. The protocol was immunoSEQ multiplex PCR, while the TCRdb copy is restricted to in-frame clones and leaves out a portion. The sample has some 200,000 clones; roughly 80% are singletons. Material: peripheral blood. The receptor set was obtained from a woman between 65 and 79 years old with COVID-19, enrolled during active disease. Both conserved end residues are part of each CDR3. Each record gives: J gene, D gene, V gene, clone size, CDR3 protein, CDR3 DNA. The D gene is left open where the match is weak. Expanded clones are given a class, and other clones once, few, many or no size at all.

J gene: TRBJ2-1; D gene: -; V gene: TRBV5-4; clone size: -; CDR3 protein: CASSSTYNEQFF; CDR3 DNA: TGTGCCAGCAGCTCCACCTACAATGAGCAGTTCTTC
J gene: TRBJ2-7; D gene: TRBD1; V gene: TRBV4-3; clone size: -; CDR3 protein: CASSQTRGMKQYF; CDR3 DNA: TGCGCCAGCAGCCAGACCAGGGGGATGAAGCAGTACTTC
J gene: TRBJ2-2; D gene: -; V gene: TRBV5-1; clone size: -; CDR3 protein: CASSPGTNPRTGELFF; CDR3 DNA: TGCGCCAGCAGCCCCGGGACAAACCCAAGGACCGGGGAGCTGTTTTTT
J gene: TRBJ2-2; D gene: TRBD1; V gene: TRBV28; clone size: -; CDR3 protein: CASSLSTSTGSPGELFF; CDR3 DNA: TGTGCCAGCAGTTTATCAACTTCGACAGGGAGTCCCGGGGAGCTGTTTTTT
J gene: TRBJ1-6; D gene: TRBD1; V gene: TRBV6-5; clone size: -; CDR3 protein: CASSPQGFGNSPLHF; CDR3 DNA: TGTGCCAGCAGTCCACAGGGGTTTGGCAATTCACCCCTCCACTTT
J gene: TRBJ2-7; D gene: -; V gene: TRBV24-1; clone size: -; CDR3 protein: CATSDFRSYEQYF; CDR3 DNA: TGTGCCACCAGTGATTTCCGGTCCTACGAGCAGTACTTC
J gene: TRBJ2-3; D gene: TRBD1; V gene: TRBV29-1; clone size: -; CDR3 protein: CSGNRDRGSDTQYF; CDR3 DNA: TGCAGCGGGAACCGGGACAGGGGTTCCGATACGCAGTATTTT
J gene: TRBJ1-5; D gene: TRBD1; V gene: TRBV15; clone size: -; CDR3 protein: CATSTGGWNQPQHF; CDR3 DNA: TGTGCCACCAGCACAGGGGGCTGGAATCAGCCCCAGCATTTT
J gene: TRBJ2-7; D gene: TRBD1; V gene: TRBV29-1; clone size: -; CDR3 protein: CSVAVTGGYEQYF; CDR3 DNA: TGCAGCGTTGCGGTGACAGGGGGGTACGAGCAGTACTTC
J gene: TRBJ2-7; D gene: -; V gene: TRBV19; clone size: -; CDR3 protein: CASSMTDYEQYF; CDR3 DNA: TGTGCCAGTAGCATGACAGACTACGAGCAGTACTTC
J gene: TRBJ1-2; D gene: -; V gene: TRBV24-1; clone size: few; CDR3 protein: CATSDSGEGRNGYTF; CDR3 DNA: TGTGCCACCAGTGACTCAGGGGAGGGTAGGAATGGCTACACCTTC
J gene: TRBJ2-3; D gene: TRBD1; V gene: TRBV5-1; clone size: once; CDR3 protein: CASSTGQGSSDTQYF; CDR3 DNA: TGCGCCAGCAGCACGGGACAGGGAAGTTCAGATACGCAGTATTTT
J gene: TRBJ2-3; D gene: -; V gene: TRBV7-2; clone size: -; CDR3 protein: CASSFTGADTQYF; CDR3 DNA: TGTGCCAGCAGCTTCACGGGGGCAGATACGCAGTATTTT
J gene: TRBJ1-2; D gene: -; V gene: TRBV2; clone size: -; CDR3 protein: CASSERNTVRVINGYTF; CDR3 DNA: TGTGCCAGCAGTGAACGGAACACGGTGAGGGTTATTAATGGCTACACCTTC
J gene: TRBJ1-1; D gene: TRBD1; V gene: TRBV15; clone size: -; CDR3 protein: CATSRLGTEMNTEAFF; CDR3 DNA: TGTGCCACCAGCAGATTGGGGACAGAAATGAACACTGAAGCTTTCTTT
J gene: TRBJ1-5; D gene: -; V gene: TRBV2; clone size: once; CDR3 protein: CASKGVGKSNQPQHF; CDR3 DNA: TGTGCCAGCAAGGGGGTTGGAAAAAGCAATCAGCCCCAGCATTTT
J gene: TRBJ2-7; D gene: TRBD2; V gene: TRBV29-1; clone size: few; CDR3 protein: CSAAWTSEYEQYF; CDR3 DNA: TGCAGCGCTGCCTGGACTAGCGAGTACGAGCAGTACTTC
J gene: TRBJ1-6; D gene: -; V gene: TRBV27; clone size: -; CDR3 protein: CASAHRGYNSPLHF; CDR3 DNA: TGTGCCAGCGCCCATAGGGGTTATAATTCACCCCTCCACTTT
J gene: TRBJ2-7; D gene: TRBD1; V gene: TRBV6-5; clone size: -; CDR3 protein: CASSYPARGRYEQYF; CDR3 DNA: TGTGCCAGCAGTTACCCAGCGAGGGGGCGCTACGAGCAGTACTTC
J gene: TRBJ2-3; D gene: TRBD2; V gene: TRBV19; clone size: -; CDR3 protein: CASSIARLAGYQTPTDTQYF; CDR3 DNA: TGTGCCAGTAGTATAGCCCGACTAGCGGGGTACCAAACGCCCACAGATACGCAGTATTTT
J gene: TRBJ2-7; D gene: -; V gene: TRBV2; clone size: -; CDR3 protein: CASSEQGFPYEQYF; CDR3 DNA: TGTGCCAGCAGTGAACAGGGGTTCCCCTACGAGCAGTACTTC
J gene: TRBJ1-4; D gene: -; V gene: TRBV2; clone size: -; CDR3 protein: CASRGIAATNEKLFF; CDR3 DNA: TGTGCCAGCAGAGGAATAGCGGCCACTAATGAAAAACTGTTTTTT
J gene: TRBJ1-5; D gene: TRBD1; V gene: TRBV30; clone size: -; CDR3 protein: CAWRIRGPNSNQPQHF; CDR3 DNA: TGTGCCTGGAGAATCAGGGGGCCAAATAGCAATCAGCCCCAGCATTTT
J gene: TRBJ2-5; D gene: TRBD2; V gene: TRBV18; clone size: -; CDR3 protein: CASSPQTSGNNKETQYF; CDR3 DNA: TGTGCCAGCTCACCACAGACTAGCGGGAATAACAAAGAGACCCAGTACTTC
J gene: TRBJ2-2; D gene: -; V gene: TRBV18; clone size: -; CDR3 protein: CASSRSGGTGELFF; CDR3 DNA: TGTGCCAGCTCACGATCGGGTGGCACCGGGGAGCTGTTTTTT
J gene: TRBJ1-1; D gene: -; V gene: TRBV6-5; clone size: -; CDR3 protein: CASSKQGPGAFF; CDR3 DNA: TGTGCCAGCAGTAAACAGGGCCCTGGGGCTTTCTTT
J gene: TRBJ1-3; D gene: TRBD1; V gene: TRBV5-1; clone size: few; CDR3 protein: CASSLEGQKSSGNTIYF; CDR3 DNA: TGCGCCAGCAGCTTGGAGGGACAGAAGAGCTCTGGAAACACCATATATTTT
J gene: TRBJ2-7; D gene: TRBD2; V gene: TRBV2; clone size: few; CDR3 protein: CASRPGLGSYEQYF; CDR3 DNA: TGTGCCAGCAGGCCGGGACTAGGCTCCTACGAGCAGTACTTC
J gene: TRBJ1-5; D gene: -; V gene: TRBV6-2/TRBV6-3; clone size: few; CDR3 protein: CASSLDRYNQPQHF; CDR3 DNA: TGTGCCAGCAGTCTAGACAGATATAATCAGCCCCAGCATTTT
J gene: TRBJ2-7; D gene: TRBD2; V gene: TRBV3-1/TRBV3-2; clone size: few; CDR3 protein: CASSLYGLAGDGEQYF; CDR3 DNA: TGTGCCAGCAGCCTTTACGGACTAGCGGGAGATGGCGAGCAGTACTTC
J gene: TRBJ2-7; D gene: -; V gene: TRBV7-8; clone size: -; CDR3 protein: CASSSRGGALSYEQYF; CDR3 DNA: TGTGCCAGCAGCTCGAGGGGGGGAGCTCTATCCTACGAGCAGTACTTC
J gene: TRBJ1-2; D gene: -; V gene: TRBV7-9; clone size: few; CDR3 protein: CASSLESYQYTF; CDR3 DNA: TGTGCCAGCAGCTTAGAGTCCTATCAATACACCTTC
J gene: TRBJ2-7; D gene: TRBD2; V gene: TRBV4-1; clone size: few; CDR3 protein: CASSQEGGRSYEQYF; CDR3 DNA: TGCGCCAGCAGCCAAGAAGGCGGGAGGAGCTACGAGCAGTACTTC
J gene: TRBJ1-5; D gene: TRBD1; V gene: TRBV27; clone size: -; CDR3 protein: CASRAGTGGAFYQPQHF; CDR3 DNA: TGTGCCAGCAGGGCCGGGACAGGGGGTGCCTTTTATCAGCCCCAGCATTTT
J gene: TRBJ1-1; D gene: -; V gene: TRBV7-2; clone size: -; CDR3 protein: CASSLGPDSWKAFF; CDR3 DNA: TGTGCCAGCAGCTTAGGGCCGGACAGCTGGAAAGCTTTCTTT
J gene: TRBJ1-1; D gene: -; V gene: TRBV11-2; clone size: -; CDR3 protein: CASSLVRGQRTEAFF; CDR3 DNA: TGTGCCAGCAGCTTAGTGAGAGGGCAACGGACTGAAGCTTTCTTT
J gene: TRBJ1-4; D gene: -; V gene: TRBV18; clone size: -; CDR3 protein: CASSPSWGANEKLFF; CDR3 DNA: TGTGCCAGCTCACCGTCGTGGGGAGCTAATGAAAAACTGTTTTTT
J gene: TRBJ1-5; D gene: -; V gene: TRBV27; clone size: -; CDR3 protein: CASSLRGYSNQPQHF; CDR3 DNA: TGTGCCAGCAGTTTAAGGGGGTATAGCAATCAGCCCCAGCATTTT
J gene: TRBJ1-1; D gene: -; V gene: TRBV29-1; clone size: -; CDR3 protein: CSAGTEAFF; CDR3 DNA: TGCAGCGCGGGGACAGAAGCTTTCTTT
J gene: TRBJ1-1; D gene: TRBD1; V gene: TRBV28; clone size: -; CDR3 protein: CASSLWDRGLPPPEAFF; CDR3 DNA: TGTGCCAGCAGTTTATGGGACAGGGGTCTCCCTCCCCCTGAAGCTTTCTTT
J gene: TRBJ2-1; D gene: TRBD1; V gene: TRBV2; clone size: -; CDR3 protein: CASSGETGVNEQFF; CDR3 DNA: TGTGCCAGCAGTGGTGAGACAGGGGTCAATGAGCAGTTCTTC
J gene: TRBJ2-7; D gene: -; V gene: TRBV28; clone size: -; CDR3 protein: CASSLQGEQYF; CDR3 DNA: TGTGCCAGCAGCCTACAGGGCGAGCAGTACTTC
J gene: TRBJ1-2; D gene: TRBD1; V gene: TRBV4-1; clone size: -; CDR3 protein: CASSQPGGAVWGYTF; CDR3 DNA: TGCGCCAGCAGCCAACCAGGGGGCGCCGTCTGGGGCTACACCTTC
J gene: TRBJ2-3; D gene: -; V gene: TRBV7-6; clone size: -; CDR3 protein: CASSLDIPTFRTDTQYF; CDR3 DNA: TGTGCCAGCAGCTTAGATATTCCTACTTTTCGCACAGATACGCAGTATTTT
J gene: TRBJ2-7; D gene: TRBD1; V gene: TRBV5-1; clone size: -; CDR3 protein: CASSLQGQGFHEQYF; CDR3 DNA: TGCGCCAGCAGCTTGCAAGGACAGGGGTTCCACGAGCAGTACTTC
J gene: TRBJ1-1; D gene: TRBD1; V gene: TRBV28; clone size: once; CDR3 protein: CASSSTGARNTEAFF; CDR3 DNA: TGTGCCAGCAGCTCTACAGGGGCCAGGAACACTGAAGCTTTCTTT